A selection of T cell receptor beta chains follows, all from one sample in a study of blood T cell repertoires in COVID-19. Sequencing used immunoSEQ multiplex PCR; TCRdb keeps in-frame clones, though not all of them. The data show about 190,000 clones, with about 85% seen just once and about 1.1% held by the top ten. The sequenced sample was peripheral blood. These TCRs come from a man aged 25-40 years with acute or convalescent COVID-19. Both conserved end residues are part of each CDR3. D genes are given only for firm matches. Clone size is not always given. Where it is, it says once, few, many or a class for expanded clones.

j_call clone_size d_call v_call cdr3_nt cdr3_aa
TRBJ1-4 NA NA TRBV5-6 TGTGCCAGCACCCTCTTTGGAGATCCAACTAATGAAAAACTGTTTTTT CASTLFGDPTNEKLFF
TRBJ2-5 NA NA TRBV5-6 TGTGCCAGCAGCTTGGTTACTATTTCCTACAAGACCCAGTACTTC CASSLVTISYKTQYF
TRBJ2-3 NA NA TRBV12-3/TRBV12-4 TGTGCCAGCAGAAGTCCGGAGGATACGCAGTATTTT CASRSPEDTQYF
TRBJ1-4 NA TRBD1 TRBV6-5 TGTGCCAGCAGAGACGACAGGGGAGGGGAAAAACTGTTTTTT CASRDDRGGEKLFF
TRBJ1-5 NA NA TRBV12-3/TRBV12-4 TGTGCCACCAGGCGGGACAGCAATCAGCCCCAGCATTTT CATRRDSNQPQHF
TRBJ2-7 NA NA TRBV6-5 TGTGCCAGCAGGGTAGGCAGGAACTTGAACGAGCAGTACTTC CASRVGRNLNEQYF
TRBJ1-6 NA NA TRBV11-2 TGTGCCAGCAGCTTAGTGGCGGATTCACCCCTCCACTTT CASSLVADSPLHF
TRBJ2-7 NA NA TRBV7-3 TGTGCCAGCAGCCCCCAGGGTGGCTACGAGCAGTACTTC CASSPQGGYEQYF
TRBJ2-2 few TRBD1 TRBV10-1 TGCGCCTCCCAGGGGGTCACCGGGGAGCTGTTTTTT CASQGVTGELFF
TRBJ1-1 NA NA TRBV5-1 TGCGCCAGCAGCTTGGCTGAGGGTAGAGGAACTGAAGCTTTCTTT CASSLAEGRGTEAFF
TRBJ2-7 NA TRBD1 TRBV6-5 TGTGCCAGCAGTTCCGGGACAGGGAGACGCGAGCAGTACTTC CASSSGTGRREQYF
TRBJ1-5 NA NA TRBV9 TGTGCCAGCAGCGTAAGGGGACATAGCAATCAGCCCCAGCATTTT CASSVRGHSNQPQHF
TRBJ2-5 NA NA TRBV5-6 TGTGCCAGCAGCTTGGGACGGGTCGGGGACCAGTACTTC CASSLGRVGDQYF
TRBJ1-1 NA TRBD1 TRBV30 TGTGCCTGGAGGGCCAGACAGGGTGCGACTGAAGCTTTCTTT CAWRARQGATEAFF
TRBJ2-7 NA NA TRBV15 TGTGCCACCAGCAGACGACAGGCCTCCTTGGAGCAGTACTTC CATSRRQASLEQYF
TRBJ1-2 NA NA TRBV10-3 TGTGCCATCAGTGAGTCGAAGACGAGAGGGGGCTACACCTTC CAISESKTRGGYTF
TRBJ1-2 NA NA TRBV14 TGTGCCAGCAGCCTAATCAACACAGGGATAGGCGGCTACACCTTC CASSLINTGIGGYTF
TRBJ1-1 few NA TRBV6-5 TGTGCCAGCAGTCCTCTTTACCAAAGCGACACTGAAGCTTTCTTT CASSPLYQSDTEAFF
TRBJ2-2 NA TRBD1 TRBV24-1 TGTGCCACCAGTGATTCGACAGGGCGCACCGGGGAGCTGTTTTTT CATSDSTGRTGELFF
TRBJ2-2 NA NA TRBV5-1 TGCGCCAGCAGCGTGACAGGTCTCAGGAACACCGGGGAGCTGTTTTTT CASSVTGLRNTGELFF
TRBJ2-3 NA NA TRBV10-2 TGCGCCAGCCGATACTTCACCGGGGTCACAGATACGCAGTATTTT CASRYFTGVTDTQYF
TRBJ2-7 NA TRBD1 TRBV5-1 TGCGCCAGCAGCTTGGACAGGGGTTTCGAGCAGTACTTC CASSLDRGFEQYF
TRBJ1-5 NA NA TRBV18 TGTGCCAGCTCACCTACAGGCGTTAATCAGCCCCAGCATTTT CASSPTGVNQPQHF
TRBJ2-2 NA NA TRBV28 TGTGCCAGCAGGGAGAGGAACACCGGGGAGCTGTTTTTT CASRERNTGELFF
TRBJ1-6 NA TRBD1 TRBV9 TGTGCCAGCAGCGTAGACAGGGGGCTTAGTTCACCCCTCCACTTT CASSVDRGLSSPLHF
TRBJ2-5 NA NA TRBV6-5 TGTGCCAGCAGTTACGCAGCGAGTTTAGAGACCCAGTACTTC CASSYAASLETQYF